The clone carrying this T cell receptor beta chain was observed a single time. One junction end disagrees with the germline gene, perhaps due to a read error. This entry belongs to a study of identical twins. TCRdb passed the 5' RACE reads through MiXCR, listing each CDR3 protein once. The data hold more than 1.5 million distinct CDR3 sequences, with under 35% observed a single time. CDR1 and CDR2 (germline): MGHRA, YSYEKL. The CDR3 has 15 residues. V and J are TRBV4-1 and TRBJ2-1; 14 bases agree with TRBD2. Sequencing was performed on cord blood. The receptor was derived from a newborn girl in good health. The CDR3 sequence: CASSQGTSGRNERFF. CDR3 nucleotide sequence: TGCGCCAGCAGCCAAGGGACTAGCGGGAGGAATGAGCGGTTCTTC.